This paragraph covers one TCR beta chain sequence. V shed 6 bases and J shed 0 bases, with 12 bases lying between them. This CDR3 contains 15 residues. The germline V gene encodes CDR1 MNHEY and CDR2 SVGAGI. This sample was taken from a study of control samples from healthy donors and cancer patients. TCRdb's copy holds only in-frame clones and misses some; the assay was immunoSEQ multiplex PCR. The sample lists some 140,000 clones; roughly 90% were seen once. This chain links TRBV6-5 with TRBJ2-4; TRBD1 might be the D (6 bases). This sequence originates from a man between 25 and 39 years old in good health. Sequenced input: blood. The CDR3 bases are TGTGCCAGCAGCCGGACAGCCCTAGCCAAAAACATTCAGTACTTC. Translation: CASSRTALAKNIQYF.